Listed below are T cell receptor beta chains from one sample, sequenced in a study of CD8 T cells in ankylosing spondylitis. TCRdb re-analysed the 5' RACE reads in MiXCR, keeping a single row per CDR3 protein. In the table there are 670,000 or so distinct CDR3 sequences, 15% to 20% of which are singletons. Sequencing used blood, either unsorted or a sorted T cell fraction (not recorded which). These receptors originate from a male donor with ankylosing spondylitis. Both conserved end residues are part of each CDR3. Fields, in order: clone size, D gene, J gene, V gene, CDR3 DNA, CDR3 protein. The D gene is left open where the match is weak. Size tells how often a clone was seen (once, few, many) or the class of an expanded clone, and some rows leave it out.

clone size: few; D gene: .; J gene: TRBJ2-1; V gene: TRBV7-2; CDR3 DNA: TGTGCCAGCAGCCCCTATTCGCCGACTACCAATGAGCAGTTCTTC; CDR3 protein: CASSPYSPTTNEQFF
clone size: .; D gene: .; J gene: TRBJ1-6; V gene: TRBV5-1; CDR3 DNA: TGCGCCAGCAGCACCGACGGGGGACCAATAATTAATTCACCCCTCCACTTT; CDR3 protein: CASSTDGGPIINSPLHF
clone size: few; D gene: TRBD1; J gene: TRBJ1-5; V gene: TRBV28; CDR3 DNA: TGTGCCAGCAGTTTACTTCTCGGACAGGTCGGACATTTT; CDR3 protein: CASSLLLGQVGHF
clone size: many; D gene: .; J gene: TRBJ2-2; V gene: TRBV7-9; CDR3 DNA: TGTGCCAGCAGCTTTGATCGGGGGACCACCGGGGAGCTGTTTTTT; CDR3 protein: CASSFDRGTTGELFF
clone size: few; D gene: .; J gene: TRBJ1-3; V gene: TRBV12-3/TRBV12-4; CDR3 DNA: TGTGCCAGCACCAAAGCCGACTCTGGAAACACCATATATTTT; CDR3 protein: CASTKADSGNTIYF
clone size: .; D gene: TRBD2; J gene: TRBJ2-3; V gene: TRBV20-1; CDR3 DNA: TGCAGTGCTAGGAGGACTAGCGGGGGGGAAGATACGCAGTATTTT; CDR3 protein: CSARRTSGGEDTQYF
clone size: .; D gene: TRBD1; J gene: TRBJ2-6; V gene: TRBV20-1; CDR3 DNA: TGCAGTGCTAGAAAAGGGACAGGGGGCTCTGGGGCCAACGTCCTGACTTTC; CDR3 protein: CSARKGTGGSGANVLTF
clone size: many; D gene: .; J gene: TRBJ1-2; V gene: TRBV12-3/TRBV12-4; CDR3 DNA: TGTGCCAGCAGTTTAGCGGGAGGCTATGGCTACACCTTC; CDR3 protein: CASSLAGGYGYTF
clone size: .; D gene: TRBD2; J gene: TRBJ2-1; V gene: TRBV28; CDR3 DNA: TGTGCCAGCAGTACTAGCGGGCCACCGTACAATGAGCAGTTCTTC; CDR3 protein: CASSTSGPPYNEQFF
clone size: once; D gene: .; J gene: TRBJ2-2; V gene: TRBV18; CDR3 DNA: TGTGCCAGCTCACCCGCGACAGGGAACACCGGGGAGCTGTTTTTT; CDR3 protein: CASSPATGNTGELFF
clone size: .; D gene: .; J gene: TRBJ2-1; V gene: TRBV5-1; CDR3 DNA: TGCGCCAGCAGCTTGTTCCTAGCGCAGGATGAGCAGTTCTTC; CDR3 protein: CASSLFLAQDEQFF
clone size: many; D gene: .; J gene: TRBJ2-7; V gene: TRBV29-1; CDR3 DNA: TGCAGCGTTGAAGACCCCCGTGGGGGCCTGAGGGAGCAGTACTTC; CDR3 protein: CSVEDPRGGLREQYF
clone size: .; D gene: TRBD1; J gene: TRBJ2-2; V gene: TRBV5-1; CDR3 DNA: TGCGCCAGCAGGGTCGGGACAGTATACGCGAACACCGGGGAGCTGTTTTTT; CDR3 protein: CASRVGTVYANTGELFF
clone size: few; D gene: .; J gene: TRBJ1-5; V gene: TRBV20-1; CDR3 DNA: TGCAGTGCTAGAGATAGCACGGGGTTGAGCAATCAGCCCCAGCATTTT; CDR3 protein: CSARDSTGLSNQPQHF
clone size: .; D gene: TRBD1; J gene: TRBJ1-5; V gene: TRBV2; CDR3 DNA: TGTGCCAGCAGGGGGGACAGGGGGGGGTACGATAGCAATCAGCCCCAGCATTTT; CDR3 protein: CASRGDRGGYDSNQPQHF
clone size: .; D gene: .; J gene: TRBJ2-1; V gene: TRBV27; CDR3 DNA: TGTGCCAGCAGACCCAGCGACTCCTACAATGAGCAGTTCTTC; CDR3 protein: CASRPSDSYNEQFF
clone size: few; D gene: .; J gene: TRBJ1-2; V gene: TRBV5-6; CDR3 DNA: TGTGCCAGCAGCGTGGTGGAGAGCGCCGGTGGAGGCTACACCTTC; CDR3 protein: CASSVVESAGGGYTF
clone size: few; D gene: TRBD1; J gene: TRBJ2-1; V gene: TRBV12-3/TRBV12-4; CDR3 DNA: TGTGCCAGCAGTGACAGGGGGGAGTACAATGAGCAGTTCTTC; CDR3 protein: CASSDRGEYNEQFF
clone size: .; D gene: .; J gene: TRBJ1-1; V gene: TRBV29-1; CDR3 DNA: TGCAGCGTGATGACAGGCTTGAACACTGAAGCTTTCTTT; CDR3 protein: CSVMTGLNTEAFF
clone size: few; D gene: .; J gene: TRBJ1-1; V gene: TRBV5-1; CDR3 DNA: TGCGCCAGCAGCTTGGCTCGATTTAAGGGCTATGACACTGAAGCTTTCTTT; CDR3 protein: CASSLARFKGYDTEAFF
clone size: .; D gene: TRBD2; J gene: TRBJ2-3; V gene: TRBV7-9; CDR3 DNA: TGTGCCAGCAGAACCGGGACTAGCGGCACAGATACGCAGTATTTT; CDR3 protein: CASRTGTSGTDTQYF
clone size: many; D gene: .; J gene: TRBJ2-7; V gene: TRBV27; CDR3 DNA: TGTGCCAGCAGCCCGGGCCCCCTCTACGAGCAGTACTTC; CDR3 protein: CASSPGPLYEQYF